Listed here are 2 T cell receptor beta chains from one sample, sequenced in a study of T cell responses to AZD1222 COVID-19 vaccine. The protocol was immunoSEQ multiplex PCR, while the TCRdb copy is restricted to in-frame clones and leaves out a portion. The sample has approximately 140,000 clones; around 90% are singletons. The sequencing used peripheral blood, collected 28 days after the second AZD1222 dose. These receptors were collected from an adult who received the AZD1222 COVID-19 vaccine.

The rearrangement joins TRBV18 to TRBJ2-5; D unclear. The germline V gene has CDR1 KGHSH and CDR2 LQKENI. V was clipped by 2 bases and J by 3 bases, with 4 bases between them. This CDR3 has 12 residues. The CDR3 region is CASSPEKETQYF. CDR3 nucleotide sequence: TGTGCCAGCTCACCAGAAAAAGAGACCCAGTACTTC.

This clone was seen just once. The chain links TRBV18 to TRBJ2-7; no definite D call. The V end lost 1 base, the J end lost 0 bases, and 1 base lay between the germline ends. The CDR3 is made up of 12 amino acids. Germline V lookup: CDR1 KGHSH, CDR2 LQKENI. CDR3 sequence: CASSPRSYEQYF. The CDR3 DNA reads TGTGCCAGCTCACCACGCTCCTACGAGCAGTACTTC.